The 9 T cell receptor beta chains listed next were all sequenced from one sample in a study of T cell repertoires in cytomegalovirus infection. No antigens are known for them. TCRdb re-called the reads with MiXCR, one entry per CDR3 protein. The sample shows some 480,000 distinct CDR3 sequences, around a third of them seen only once. Sequenced here: cultured PBMCs, sampled from culture after CMV antigen stimulation. The receptor source for this set is a human donor in good health (CMV status not recorded). Some clones in this sample may be carry-over from other donors' samples.

This sequence joins TRBV3-1 and TRBJ2-1; 11 bases are shared with TRBD2. From germline, CDR1 is LGHDT and CDR2 YNNKEL (reference sequence). After removal of 0 bases from V and 3 bases from J, the junction contained 4 bases not matched to a gene. The CDR3 is 17 residues long. This CDR3 reads CASSQEVGTSGYNEQFF. The CDR3 DNA follows: TGTGCCAGCAGCCAAGAGGTCGGGACTAGCGGCTACAATGAGCAGTTCTTC.

At least ten counts were recorded for this clonotype. The chain carries TRBV7-8 and TRBJ2-1; no definite D call. The CDR3 is 15 amino acids. Per the germline V gene, CDR1 is SGHVS and CDR2 is FQNEAQ. V lost 1 base, J lost 2 bases, and 9 bases lay in between. The CDR3 reads CASSLDPAPYNEQFF. The CDR3 DNA reads TGTGCCAGCAGCTTAGACCCAGCGCCCTACAATGAGCAGTTCTTC.

This clonotype was seen ten or more times. The chain combines TRBV12-3 or TRBV12-4 with TRBJ2-7, with D perhaps TRBD1 or TRBD2 (5 bases each). This CDR3 region has 16 residues. V dropped 1 base and J dropped 0 bases, with 13 bases sitting between them. CDR3 residues: CASSLGSGGSSYEQYF. The CDR3 nucleotides are TGTGCCAGCAGTTTAGGGAGTGGGGGTTCCTCCTACGAGCAGTACTTC.

This clonotype was counted between two and nine times. The rearrangement links TRBV7-2 to TRBJ2-2; TRBD2 is a possible D gene (6 bases). Trimming left V 5 bases short and J 6 bases short, with 16 bases between. CDR1 and CDR2 from the germline V gene are SGHTA and FQGNSA. There are 15 residues in the CDR3. The CDR3: CASSTLLAMAGELFF. DNA for the CDR3: TGTGCCAGCAGCACGCTCCTAGCGATGGCCGGGGAGCTGTTTTTT.

The chain recombines TRBV4-2 with TRBJ1-2; D not resolved. CDR3 length: 17 amino acids. CDR1 is LGHNA, CDR2 YNFKEQ, per germline. The V gene lost 0 bases and the J gene lost 1 base, with 15 bases spanning the gap. The CDR3 loop reads CASSQEAGPEVNYGYTF. For the CDR3, the DNA is TGTGCCAGCAGCCAAGAAGCTGGACCCGAGGTTAACTATGGCTACACCTTC.

This clonotype was seen a handful of times. The chain joins TRBV4-1 to TRBJ1-2; TRBD1 matches at 7 bases. The CDR3 length is 16 residues. Germline V lookup: CDR1 MGHRA, CDR2 YSYEKL. V dropped 5 bases and J dropped 8; count of bases not matched to a gene: 17. The CDR3 loop is CASSGPGTVPLVGYTF. The CDR3 DNA reads TGCGCCAGCAGCGGTCCCGGGACAGTCCCCCTGGTGGGCTACACCTTC.

The chain has TRBV7-9 and TRBJ2-3, with TRBD1 matching 7 bases. There are 16 residues in the CDR3. After removal of 6 bases from V and 0 bases from J, the junction contained 9 bases not matched to a gene. Germline V gene data show CDR1 as SEHNR and CDR2 as FQNEAQ (reference sequence). DNA for the CDR3: TGTGCCAGCAGTGTACAGGGGCTTACTAGCACAGATACGCAGTATTTT. It encodes CASSVQGLTSTDTQYF.

This clonotype was picked up a small number of times. The genes are TRBV27 and TRBJ2-3, with D possibly matching TRBD2 (6 bases). V lost 2 bases, J lost 5 bases, and 14 bases lay in between. The CDR3 has 15 residues. CDR1 and CDR2 from the germline V gene are MNHEY and SMNVEV (reference sequence). The CDR3 here is CASSLAGRGRDTQYF. Written as DNA, the CDR3 is TGTGCCAGCAGTTTAGCGGGACGGGGAAGAGATACGCAGTATTTT.

The chain carries TRBV27 and TRBJ1-2; D uncertain. V was cut by 2 bases and J by 7 bases, with 14 bases left in between. The CDR3 is made up of 14 amino acids. In germline, CDR1 is MNHEY, CDR2 SMNVEV (reference sequence). CDR3 coding DNA: TGTGCCAGCAGTTTAAAGGTCCCTCCTGGTGGCTACACCTTC. Its translation is CASSLKVPPGGYTF.